Only a few counts were recorded for the clone carrying this TCR beta chain. The V end was cut by 3 bases, the J end by 6 bases, with 9 bases between. The germline gives CDR1 SNHLY, CDR2 FYNNEI. CDR3 length equals 13 residues. These data originate in a study of tumor-infiltrating lymphocytes in primary liver carcinoma. Total RNA amounting to roughly 0.5 ug was the source from which TCR beta cDNA was made with a constant-region primer. For TCR beta, libraries were produced by three nested multiplex PCR rounds using slightly modified ARM-PCR. Both of the initial two PCR rounds ran for around 9 cycles and employed TRBV1-TRBV30 forward primers alongside a C-beta reverse primer. TCRdb reprocessed the multiplex PCR reads via MiXCR and lists one record per CDR3 protein. The sample has some 87,000 distinct CDR3 sequences, roughly 70% seen once; the top ten hold around 25%. Co-extraction of both nucleic acids (RNA and DNA) used about 20-34 mg of unsorted bulk tissue.

The material sequenced was tumor-adjacent normal liver tissue. V is TRBV2 and J is TRBJ1-5; TRBD1 is a possible D gene (6 bases). The sequence came from a man aged 40-55 years with primary liver carcinoma and hepatitis B virus infection. In DNA form, the CDR3 reads TGTGCCAGCAGTGACAGGGGATTTCAGCCCCAGCATTTT. This sequence encodes CASSDRGFQPQHF.